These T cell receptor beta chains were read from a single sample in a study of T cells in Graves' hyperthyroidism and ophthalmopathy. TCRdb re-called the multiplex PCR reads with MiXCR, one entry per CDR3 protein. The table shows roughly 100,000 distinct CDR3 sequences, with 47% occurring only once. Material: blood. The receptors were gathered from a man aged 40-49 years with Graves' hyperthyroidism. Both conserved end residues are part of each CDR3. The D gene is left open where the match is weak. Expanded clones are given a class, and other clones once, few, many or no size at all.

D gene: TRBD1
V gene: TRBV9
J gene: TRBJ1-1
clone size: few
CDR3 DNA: TGTGCCAGCAGCCCACGGACAGGGGAGGGGGTAACTGAAGCTTTCTTT
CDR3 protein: CASSPRTGEGVTEAFF

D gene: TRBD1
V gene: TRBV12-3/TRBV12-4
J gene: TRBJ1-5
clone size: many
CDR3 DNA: TGTGCCAGTGACAGGGACGGCAATCAGCCCCAGCATTTT
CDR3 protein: CASDRDGNQPQHF

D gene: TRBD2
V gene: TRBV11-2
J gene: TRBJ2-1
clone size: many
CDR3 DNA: TGTGCCAGCAGCTTGGGGACTAGCGGGACGGGAGACAATGAGCAGTTCTTC
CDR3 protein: CASSLGTSGTGDNEQFF

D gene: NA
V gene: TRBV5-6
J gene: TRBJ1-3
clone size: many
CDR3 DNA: TGTGCCAGCAGCTTGGGAGTGGGTTCCTCTGGAAACACCATATATTTT
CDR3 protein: CASSLGVGSSGNTIYF

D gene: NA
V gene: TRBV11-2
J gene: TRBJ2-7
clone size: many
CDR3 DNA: TGTGCCAGCAGCTTAGACAGGGCCTACGAGCAGTACTTC
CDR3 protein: CASSLDRAYEQYF

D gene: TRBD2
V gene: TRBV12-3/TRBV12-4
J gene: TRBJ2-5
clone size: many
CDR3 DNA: TGTGCCAGCAGGACTAGCGGGAGGGAAGAGACCCAGTACTTC
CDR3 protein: CASRTSGREETQYF

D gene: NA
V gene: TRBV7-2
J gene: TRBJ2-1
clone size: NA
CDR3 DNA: TGTGCCAGCAGCCCCCGGACAGCCTACAATGGGCAGCTCTTC
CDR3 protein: CASSPRTAYNGQLF

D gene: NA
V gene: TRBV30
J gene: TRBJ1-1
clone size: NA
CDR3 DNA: TGTGCCTGGAGTGTAACAACTGAAGCTTTCTTT
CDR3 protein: CAWSVTTEAFF

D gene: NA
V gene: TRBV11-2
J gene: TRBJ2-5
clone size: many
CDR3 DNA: TGTGCCAGCAGCTTAGAGAGGGGAGAGACCCAGTACTTC
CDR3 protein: CASSLERGETQYF

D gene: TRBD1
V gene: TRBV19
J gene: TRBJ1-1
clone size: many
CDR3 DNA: TGTGCCAGTAGTCTCACCGGGACAGGGTCGAGGAACACTGAAGCTTTCTTT
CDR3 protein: CASSLTGTGSRNTEAFF

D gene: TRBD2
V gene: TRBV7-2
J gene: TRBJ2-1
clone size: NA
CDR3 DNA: TGTGCCAGCAGCCTACCGACTAGCGGGGTCGATGAGCAGTTCTTC
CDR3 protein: CASSLPTSGVDEQFF

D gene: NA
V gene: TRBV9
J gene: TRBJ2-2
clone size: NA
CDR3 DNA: TGTGCCAGCAGGGGGGCTAAGGGGTCCGGGGAGCTGTTTTTT
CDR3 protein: CASRGAKGSGELFF

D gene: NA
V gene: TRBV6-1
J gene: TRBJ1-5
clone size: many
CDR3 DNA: TGTGCCAGCAGTGAACAGGGAAATCAGCCCCAGCATTTT
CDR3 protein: CASSEQGNQPQHF

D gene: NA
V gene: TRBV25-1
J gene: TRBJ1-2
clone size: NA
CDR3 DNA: TGTGCCAGCAGTGACGTTTTGGCAGGGGCTGGTCTTAACCATGGCTACACCTTC
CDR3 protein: CASSDVLAGAGLNHGYTF

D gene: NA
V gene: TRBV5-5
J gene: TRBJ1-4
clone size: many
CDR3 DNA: TGTGCCAGCAGCTCCTCCGGGGGAAAACTGTTTTTT
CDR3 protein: CASSSSGGKLFF

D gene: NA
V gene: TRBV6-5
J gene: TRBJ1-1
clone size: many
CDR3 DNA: TGTGCCAGCAGTGAGACTACAGGGAGGACTGAAGCTTTCTTT
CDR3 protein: CASSETTGRTEAFF

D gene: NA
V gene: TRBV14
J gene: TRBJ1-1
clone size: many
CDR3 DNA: TGTGCCAGCAGCCAAGGGTATGGGACTGAAGCTTTCTTT
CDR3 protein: CASSQGYGTEAFF